The text below deals with one T cell receptor beta chain. The sample comes from a study of shared clonotypes between healthy human individuals. Sequencing was performed with immunoSEQ multiplex PCR; in TCRdb, only in-frame clones are kept and a portion is missing. The table records about 1.5 million clones, 98% of them present only once. In germline, CDR1 is MNHEY, CDR2 SMNVEV (reference sequence). V was shortened by 6 bases and J by 9 bases, with 18 bases between the two germline ends. This CDR3 contains 13 residues. Sequences were obtained from naive CD4+ T cells sorted from blood. Subset noted: CD45RA+ positively selected. This receptor was identified in a young man in good health. This chain joins TRBV27 and TRBJ2-7, with D possibly being TRBD1 (6 bases). The CDR3 reads CASRPTTGFGQYF. The CDR3 region has the DNA TGTGCCAGCAGACCTACAACAGGGTTCGGGCAGTACTTC.